These T cell receptor beta chains were read from a single sample in a study of blood T cell repertoires in COVID-19. The method was immunoSEQ multiplex PCR; TCRdb's version includes in-frame clones alone and lacks a portion of them. The data contain 250,000 to 300,000 clones, roughly 92% of them singletons. The sample comprised peripheral blood. Every receptor here comes from a woman aged 25 to 39 with COVID-19, enrolled during active disease. CDR3s include the opening cysteine and the closing phenylalanine or tryptophan. Fields, in order: V gene, clone size, J gene, D gene, CDR3 DNA, CDR3 protein. D genes are given only for firm matches. A clone size is listed for some rows: how often the clone was seen (once, few, many), or a class if it is expanded.

v_call: TRBV5-1; clone_size: -; j_call: TRBJ1-5; d_call: -; cdr3_nt: TGCGCCAGCAGCTTGTTGGGAGCTGACAATCAGCCCCAGCATTTT; cdr3_aa: CASSLLGADNQPQHF
v_call: TRBV27; clone_size: -; j_call: TRBJ1-1; d_call: -; cdr3_nt: TGTGCCAGCAGTCCTTCAAGCGCTGAAGCTTTCTTT; cdr3_aa: CASSPSSAEAFF
v_call: TRBV24-1; clone_size: -; j_call: TRBJ1-5; d_call: -; cdr3_nt: TGTGCCACCAGTGATTCCACTAATCAGCCCCAGCATTTT; cdr3_aa: CATSDSTNQPQHF
v_call: TRBV4-1; clone_size: -; j_call: TRBJ2-1; d_call: -; cdr3_nt: TGCGCCAGCAGCCAAGATCTGGGGAGGCCCACCTCCTACAATGAGCAGTTCTTC; cdr3_aa: CASSQDLGRPTSYNEQFF
v_call: TRBV12-5; clone_size: once; j_call: TRBJ2-7; d_call: TRBD1; cdr3_nt: TGTGCTAGTGCGGACAGGCTGTACGAGCAGTACTTC; cdr3_aa: CASADRLYEQYF
v_call: TRBV5-1; clone_size: -; j_call: TRBJ2-7; d_call: -; cdr3_nt: TGCGCCAGCAGGGAAGGGGATTTCAACTCCTACGAGCAGTACTTC; cdr3_aa: CASREGDFNSYEQYF
v_call: TRBV4-1; clone_size: -; j_call: TRBJ2-7; d_call: -; cdr3_nt: TGCGCCAGCAGCCAAGATCTAGCCACCCCGGCCTACGAGCAGTACTTC; cdr3_aa: CASSQDLATPAYEQYF
v_call: TRBV18; clone_size: -; j_call: TRBJ1-4; d_call: -; cdr3_nt: TGTGCCAGCTCACGGACACAGTCAACTAATGAAAAACTGTTTTTT; cdr3_aa: CASSRTQSTNEKLFF
v_call: TRBV11-2; clone_size: once; j_call: TRBJ1-1; d_call: -; cdr3_nt: TGTGCCAGCAGCTTAGGGTACAGCCATATGAACACTGAAGCTTTCTTT; cdr3_aa: CASSLGYSHMNTEAFF
v_call: TRBV6-5; clone_size: -; j_call: TRBJ2-3; d_call: -; cdr3_nt: TGTGCCAGCAGGATCGAGGGAAGCACAGATACGCAGTATTTT; cdr3_aa: CASRIEGSTDTQYF
v_call: TRBV7-8; clone_size: -; j_call: TRBJ2-7; d_call: -; cdr3_nt: TGTGCCAGCAGCCCATCCGGGATCTTTTACGAGCAGTACTTC; cdr3_aa: CASSPSGIFYEQYF
v_call: TRBV27; clone_size: -; j_call: TRBJ2-5; d_call: TRBD2; cdr3_nt: TGTGCCAGCAGTTTCAGGTCTAGCGGGAGACCCCTGCAAGAGACCCAGTACTTC; cdr3_aa: CASSFRSSGRPLQETQYF
v_call: TRBV6-5; clone_size: -; j_call: TRBJ1-2; d_call: -; cdr3_nt: TGTGCCAGCAGTCGACAGAATCAAAACTATGGCTACACCTTC; cdr3_aa: CASSRQNQNYGYTF
v_call: TRBV18; clone_size: -; j_call: TRBJ1-3; d_call: -; cdr3_nt: TGTGCCAGCTCACCAACTGGGGGCCCTGGAAACACCATATATTTT; cdr3_aa: CASSPTGGPGNTIYF
v_call: TRBV28; clone_size: once; j_call: TRBJ1-2; d_call: -; cdr3_nt: TGTGCCAGCAGTTTGGAACAGGCTGACTATGGCTACACCTTC; cdr3_aa: CASSLEQADYGYTF
v_call: TRBV6-5; clone_size: few; j_call: TRBJ1-1; d_call: TRBD1; cdr3_nt: TGTGCCAGCAGTTACGTGTTGGGACAGCACACTGAAGCTTTCTTT; cdr3_aa: CASSYVLGQHTEAFF
v_call: TRBV5-1; clone_size: -; j_call: TRBJ2-2; d_call: -; cdr3_nt: TGCGCCAGCAGCCGCGGGACTCCGAACACCGGGGAGCTGTTTTTT; cdr3_aa: CASSRGTPNTGELFF
v_call: TRBV6-5; clone_size: few; j_call: TRBJ1-1; d_call: -; cdr3_nt: TGTGCCAGCAGGTCCCCGGGATCGGTTAACACTGAAGCTTTCTTT; cdr3_aa: CASRSPGSVNTEAFF
v_call: TRBV5-4; clone_size: -; j_call: TRBJ1-2; d_call: TRBD1; cdr3_nt: TGTGCCAGCAGCGGGGACAGCTCTTCCACCCTCCCCCTATATGGCTACACCTTC; cdr3_aa: CASSGDSSSTLPLYGYTF
v_call: TRBV9; clone_size: -; j_call: TRBJ2-2; d_call: -; cdr3_nt: TGTGCCAGCAGCGCCTTGACAGTGAACACCGGGGAGCTGTTTTTT; cdr3_aa: CASSALTVNTGELFF
v_call: TRBV7-8; clone_size: -; j_call: TRBJ1-4; d_call: TRBD1; cdr3_nt: TGTGCCAGCAGCTTAGCTGGGACAGGGGGCCGGCAAGTAGGAAAACTGTTTTTT; cdr3_aa: CASSLAGTGGRQVGKLFF
v_call: TRBV5-1; clone_size: few; j_call: TRBJ1-6; d_call: TRBD1; cdr3_nt: TGCGCCAGCAGCTTGGGGGACAGTCGAAATTCACCCCTCCACTTT; cdr3_aa: CASSLGDSRNSPLHF
v_call: TRBV23-1; clone_size: -; j_call: TRBJ2-7; d_call: -; cdr3_nt: TGCGCCAGCCCGGAGGGGCAGTACTTC; cdr3_aa: CASPEGQYF
v_call: TRBV6-5; clone_size: -; j_call: TRBJ2-1; d_call: TRBD2; cdr3_nt: TGTGCCAGCACCCCTCTAGCGGGAGACAGGGGTCGGTTCTTC; cdr3_aa: CASTPLAGDRGRFF
v_call: TRBV28; clone_size: -; j_call: TRBJ1-5; d_call: -; cdr3_nt: TGTGCCAGCAGTACCAGGGTCAATCAGCCCCAGCATTTT; cdr3_aa: CASSTRVNQPQHF
v_call: TRBV5-6; clone_size: once; j_call: TRBJ2-6; d_call: TRBD1; cdr3_nt: TGTGCCAGCAGCTTGGGACAGGGTTTCTCTGGGGCCAACGTCCTGACTTTC; cdr3_aa: CASSLGQGFSGANVLTF
v_call: TRBV30; clone_size: -; j_call: TRBJ1-2; d_call: TRBD1; cdr3_nt: TGTGCCTGGAGTATCGGACAGGGAAGGTTTGGCTACACCTTC; cdr3_aa: CAWSIGQGRFGYTF
v_call: TRBV5-1; clone_size: once; j_call: TRBJ2-1; d_call: TRBD2; cdr3_nt: TGCGCCAGCAGCTTGGATACCGGGACTAGTCTGCAGTTCTTC; cdr3_aa: CASSLDTGTSLQFF
v_call: TRBV29-1; clone_size: -; j_call: TRBJ2-7; d_call: TRBD1; cdr3_nt: TGCAGCGTTGAACGGACAGGCACCCCTGACGAGCAGTACTTC; cdr3_aa: CSVERTGTPDEQYF
v_call: TRBV30; clone_size: -; j_call: TRBJ2-2; d_call: TRBD2; cdr3_nt: TGTGCCTGGAGGAGGGGACTAGGCAAAACCGGGGAGCTGTTTTTT; cdr3_aa: CAWRRGLGKTGELFF
v_call: TRBV21-1; clone_size: -; j_call: TRBJ2-5; d_call: -; cdr3_nt: TGTGCCAGCCCGACAGGGCAATACATTCTGGAGACCCAGTACTTC; cdr3_aa: CASPTGQYILETQYF
v_call: TRBV5-1; clone_size: -; j_call: TRBJ2-3; d_call: -; cdr3_nt: TGCGCCAGTGGAGTAGACGCGGGCACAGATACGCAGTATTTT; cdr3_aa: CASGVDAGTDTQYF
v_call: TRBV3-1/TRBV3-2; clone_size: -; j_call: TRBJ1-2; d_call: -; cdr3_nt: TGTGCCAGCAGCCAAAACGGGGGGGCTCAAGGCTACACCTTC; cdr3_aa: CASSQNGGAQGYTF
v_call: TRBV5-1; clone_size: -; j_call: TRBJ2-7; d_call: TRBD2; cdr3_nt: TGCGCCAGCAGCTTGGAACTAGCGGGAGGTCTGCGGGAGCAGTACTTC; cdr3_aa: CASSLELAGGLREQYF
v_call: TRBV5-1; clone_size: -; j_call: TRBJ2-5; d_call: TRBD1; cdr3_nt: TGCGCCAGCAGCTTTTGGACAGGGGGTGAGACCCAGTACTTC; cdr3_aa: CASSFWTGGETQYF
v_call: TRBV5-1; clone_size: -; j_call: TRBJ2-3; d_call: TRBD2; cdr3_nt: TGCGCCAGCAGCGCGGGGACTAGCGGGAGATTCACAGATACGCAGTATTTT; cdr3_aa: CASSAGTSGRFTDTQYF
v_call: TRBV19; clone_size: -; j_call: TRBJ2-1; d_call: TRBD2; cdr3_nt: TGTGCCAGTAGTATTGGGGTAGCGGGAGGGCGGGATGAGCAGTTCTTC; cdr3_aa: CASSIGVAGGRDEQFF
v_call: TRBV5-5; clone_size: -; j_call: TRBJ1-5; d_call: TRBD1; cdr3_nt: TGTGCCAGCAGCTTGTCGACAGGGGGCGGGCAGCCCCAGCATTTT; cdr3_aa: CASSLSTGGGQPQHF
v_call: TRBV29-1; clone_size: -; j_call: TRBJ2-5; d_call: -; cdr3_nt: TGCAGCGTTGCATCTGAGGGGGCCCAGTACTTC; cdr3_aa: CSVASEGAQYF
v_call: TRBV27; clone_size: -; j_call: TRBJ1-5; d_call: -; cdr3_nt: TGTGCCAGCAGTTCCTGGCAGGCTCTCAATCAGCCCCAGCATTTT; cdr3_aa: CASSSWQALNQPQHF
v_call: TRBV2; clone_size: -; j_call: TRBJ2-3; d_call: TRBD2; cdr3_nt: TGTGCCACCCAGCGGGGTACTAGCACAGATACGCAGTATTTT; cdr3_aa: CATQRGTSTDTQYF
v_call: TRBV11-3; clone_size: -; j_call: TRBJ2-1; d_call: TRBD2; cdr3_nt: TGTGCCAGCAGCTTATATGGGACTAGCGGGAAGGATGAGCAGTTCTTC; cdr3_aa: CASSLYGTSGKDEQFF
v_call: TRBV5-1; clone_size: -; j_call: TRBJ2-7; d_call: -; cdr3_nt: TGCGCCAGCAGGCGCAAAGAGGGCTCCTACGAGCAGTACTTC; cdr3_aa: CASRRKEGSYEQYF
v_call: TRBV12-3/TRBV12-4; clone_size: once; j_call: TRBJ1-2; d_call: -; cdr3_nt: TGTGCCAGCAGTGGCTCCTATGGCTACACCTTC; cdr3_aa: CASSGSYGYTF
v_call: TRBV28; clone_size: -; j_call: TRBJ1-3; d_call: -; cdr3_nt: TGTGCCAGCAGTTTAATTGCAGGGGATCTGAACACCATATATTTT; cdr3_aa: CASSLIAGDLNTIYF
v_call: TRBV7-2; clone_size: -; j_call: TRBJ1-2; d_call: -; cdr3_nt: TGTGCCAGCACCTCGCGGGCGGACTATGGCTACACCTTC; cdr3_aa: CASTSRADYGYTF
v_call: TRBV19; clone_size: once; j_call: TRBJ2-1; d_call: -; cdr3_nt: TGTGCCAGTAGTCCCGGGACACCGAGCTCCTACAATGAGCAGTTCTTC; cdr3_aa: CASSPGTPSSYNEQFF
v_call: TRBV5-4; clone_size: -; j_call: TRBJ1-3; d_call: -; cdr3_nt: TGTGCCAGCAGCTTGACTGTCTCTGGAAACACCATATATTTT; cdr3_aa: CASSLTVSGNTIYF
v_call: TRBV2; clone_size: once; j_call: TRBJ2-7; d_call: -; cdr3_nt: TGTGCCAGCAGCCCCTCGGGGGCCTACGAGCAGTACTTC; cdr3_aa: CASSPSGAYEQYF
v_call: TRBV9; clone_size: -; j_call: TRBJ1-2; d_call: TRBD1; cdr3_nt: TGTGCCAGCAGCGCGGGACAGGGATTTTACTATGGCTACACCTTC; cdr3_aa: CASSAGQGFYYGYTF
v_call: TRBV29-1; clone_size: -; j_call: TRBJ2-3; d_call: TRBD2; cdr3_nt: TGCAGCGTTCAACAATGGGAGGGACGGGCAGATACGCAGTATTTT; cdr3_aa: CSVQQWEGRADTQYF
v_call: TRBV30; clone_size: -; j_call: TRBJ2-1; d_call: TRBD2; cdr3_nt: TGTGCCTGGAGTGTCCCTAGCGGGAGGGGGTTCTTC; cdr3_aa: CAWSVPSGRGFF
v_call: TRBV9; clone_size: -; j_call: TRBJ2-1; d_call: TRBD2; cdr3_nt: TGTGCCAGCAGCGTAGCTACGGGACTAGCGGGAGGTCCACGAATGGCTGAGCAGTTCTTC; cdr3_aa: CASSVATGLAGGPRMAEQFF